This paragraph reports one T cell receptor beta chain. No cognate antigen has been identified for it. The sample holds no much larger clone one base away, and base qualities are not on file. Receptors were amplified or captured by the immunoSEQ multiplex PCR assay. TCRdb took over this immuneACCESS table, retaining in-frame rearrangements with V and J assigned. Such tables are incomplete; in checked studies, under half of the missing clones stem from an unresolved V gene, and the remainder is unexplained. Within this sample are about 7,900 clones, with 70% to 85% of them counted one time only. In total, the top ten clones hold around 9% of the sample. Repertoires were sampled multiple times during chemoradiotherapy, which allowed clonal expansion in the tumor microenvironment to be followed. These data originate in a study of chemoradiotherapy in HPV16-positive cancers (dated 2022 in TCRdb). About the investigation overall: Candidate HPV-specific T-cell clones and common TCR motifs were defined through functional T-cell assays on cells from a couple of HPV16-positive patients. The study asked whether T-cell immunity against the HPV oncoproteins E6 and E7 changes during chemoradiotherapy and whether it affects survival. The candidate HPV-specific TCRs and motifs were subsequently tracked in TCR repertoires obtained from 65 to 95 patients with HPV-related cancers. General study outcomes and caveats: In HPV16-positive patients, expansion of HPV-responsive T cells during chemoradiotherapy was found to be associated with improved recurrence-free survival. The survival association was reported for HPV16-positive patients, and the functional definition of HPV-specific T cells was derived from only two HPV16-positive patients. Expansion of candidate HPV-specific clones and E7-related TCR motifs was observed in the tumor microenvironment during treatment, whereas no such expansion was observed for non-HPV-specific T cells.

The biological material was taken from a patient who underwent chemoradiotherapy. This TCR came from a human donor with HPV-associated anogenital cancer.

The CDR3 corresponds to CASIDSPGPQHF. The DNA sequence is TGTGCCAGTATTGACAGCCCTGGGCCCCAGCATTTT. The V and J segments used are TRBV19 and TRBJ1-5, with a tentative D gene TRBD1 over 5 matching bases. V gives up 7 bases and J gives up 9 bases, and the segment between their germline ends measures 13 bases. The CDR3 sequence holds 12 residues, the cysteine and phenylalanine included. The only DNA kept is the CDR3, 36 bases in frame from the first base. From a lookup of the germline V gene (reference sequence), CDR1 and CDR2 are LNHDA and SQIVND.